Listed here are 22 T cell receptor beta chains from one sample, sequenced in a study of blood T cell repertoires in COVID-19. Profiled with immunoSEQ multiplex PCR; TCRdb holds only in-frame clones, not every one. The sample comprises about 160,000 clones, about four fifths of which are singletons, and 12% to 15% rests with the top ten. Sequenced: peripheral blood. The source of these receptors is a man younger than 30 with active or convalescent COVID-19.

This sequence joins TRBV5-1 and TRBJ2-7, with 8 bases fitting TRBD1. The germline CDR1 and CDR2 sequences are SGHRS and YFSETQ. The CDR3 is made up of 17 amino acids. The junction had 10 bases not matched to a gene; V was cut back by 2 bases and J by 0 bases. The CDR3 nucleotides are TGCGCCAGCAGCTTCGGCCGACAGGGGCCTAACTCCTACGAGCAGTACTTC. This codes for CASSFGRQGPNSYEQYF.

This chain links TRBV5-4 with TRBJ2-3; D is perhaps TRBD1 (6 bases). Germline assignment: CDR1 SGHNT and CDR2 YYREEE (reference sequence). CDR3 length: 15 residues. Trimming shortened V by 6 bases and J by 1 base, and 15 bases separated the two germline ends. This chain's CDR3 is CASTQRQAGTDTQYF. The DNA for the CDR3 is TGTGCCAGCACCCAGCGACAGGCGGGCACAGATACGCAGTATTTT.

The rearrangement uses TRBV12-5 and TRBJ1-3, with a tentative D call TRBD1 (6 bases). This CDR3 is 16 amino acids long. V was clipped by 7 bases and J by 0 bases, with 16 bases between them. Germline V gives CDR1 LGHNT, CDR2 FRNRAP. CDR3 in DNA: TGTGCTAGTGCCCCCGGACAGCCTTACTCTGGAAACACCATATATTTT. It is translated as CASAPGQPYSGNTIYF.

V is TRBV28 and J is TRBJ1-5; D is possibly TRBD1 (6 bases). There are 15 residues in the CDR3. Trimming stripped 6 bases from V and 6 bases from J, with 18 bases between. In germline, CDR1 is MDHEN, CDR2 SYDVKM. As DNA, the CDR3 is TGTGCCAGCAGGATACTCTTGGGGGCGGGTCAGCCCCAGCATTTT. Translating gives CASRILLGAGQPQHF.

The chain is built from TRBV6-5 and TRBJ2-7; D might be TRBD1 (6 bases). Germline CDR1 MNHEY, CDR2 SVGAGI. V lost 5 bases to trimming and J lost 0 bases, with 14 bases between them. This CDR3 is built from 15 residues. CDR3 nucleotide sequence: TGTGCCAGCAGTACCACAGGGAACCCCTCCTACGAGCAGTACTTC. Translated, it gives CASSTTGNPSYEQYF.

This chain uses TRBV5-1 with TRBJ1-3, with D unclear. Germline CDR1 is SGHRS and CDR2 is YFSETQ. V lost 4 bases to trimming and J lost 4 bases, with 15 bases between them. CDR3 length equals 15 residues. The CDR3 here is CASSLSTVSGNTIYF. For the CDR3, the DNA is TGCGCCAGCAGCCTAAGTACAGTTTCGGGAAACACCATATATTTT.

The chain carries TRBV4-1 and TRBJ2-5; D is ambiguous. Trimming cost V 4 bases and J 3 bases, with 12 bases left between them. In germline, CDR1 is MGHRA, CDR2 YSYEKL. The CDR3 runs 14 residues. Written as DNA, the CDR3 is TGCGCCAGCAGCCTTACGGGTTCCAAAGAGACCCAGTACTTC. Amino acid sequence: CASSLTGSKETQYF.

V usage is TRBV6-5 and J usage is TRBJ1-1; D remains ambiguous. Germline CDR1 is MNHEY and CDR2 is SVGAGI. Between the trimmed V and J ends, which lost 4 bases and 1 base, there was a span of 13 bases. The CDR3 length is 15 residues. The CDR3 DNA reads as TGTGCCAGCAGTTCCCACAACTCAGGGAACACTGAAGCTTTCTTT. Protein: CASSSHNSGNTEAFF.

This chain joins TRBV24-1 and TRBJ2-3; the match to TRBD2 covers 9 bases. Trimming removed 4 bases from V and 7 bases from J; junction bases left unmatched: 8. Germline CDR1 KGHDR, CDR2 SFDVKD. The CDR3 extends over 15 amino acids. The CDR3 DNA sequence: TGTGCCACCAGTGACGGGGGTAGCGGGAGAAATACGCAGTATTTT. Translating it yields CATSDGGSGRNTQYF.

The gene calls are TRBV4-1 and TRBJ1-2, with D perhaps TRBD1 (5 bases). This CDR3 is 17 amino acids long. Trimming took 0 bases from V and 2 from J, leaving 16 bases between them. CDR1 is MGHRA, CDR2 YSYEKL, per germline. This CDR3 reads CASSQDTGSYENYGYTF. CDR3 sequence (DNA): TGCGCCAGCAGCCAAGATACAGGATCCTACGAAAACTATGGCTACACCTTC.

The genes are TRBV28 and TRBJ2-1, with D tentatively TRBD2 (5 bases). In germline, CDR1 is MDHEN, CDR2 SYDVKM. This CDR3 is 13 amino acids long. Trimming removed 7 bases from V and 10 bases from J, with 17 bases in between. The CDR3 spells CASNKWGVWEQFF. The CDR3, as DNA: TGTGCCAGCAACAAGTGGGGAGTCTGGGAGCAGTTCTTC.

The chain combines TRBV2 with TRBJ1-2, with 8 positions matching TRBD1. The CDR3 has 13 amino acids. V gave up 6 bases and J gave up 4 bases; unmatched junction bases: 4. Germline-derived CDR1 and CDR2 are SNHLY and FYNNEI. CDR3 amino acids: CASRRTGSYGYTF. CDR3 DNA: TGTGCCAGCAGGCGGACAGGGAGCTATGGCTACACCTTC.

This sequence joins TRBV5-1 and TRBJ2-5; D unclear. V shed 4 bases and J shed 3 bases, with 13 bases lying between them. This CDR3 has 14 amino acids. Germline CDR1 and CDR2: SGHRS and YFSETQ. The CDR3 DNA reads TGCGCCAGCAGCCGTACGCGTAAAGAAGAGACCCAGTACTTC. It encodes CASSRTRKEETQYF.

The chain couples TRBV5-5 to TRBJ2-1; no clear D gene. Trimming took off 3 bases at V and 2 bases at J, with 15 bases between the two ends. This CDR3 has 16 amino acids. Germline V gives CDR1 SGHKS, CDR2 YYEKEE (reference sequence). DNA for the CDR3: TGTGCCAGCAGCTATACCGAGGTAAGGCCCTACAATGAGCAGTTCTTC. This translates into CASSYTEVRPYNEQFF.

The chain couples TRBV14 to TRBJ1-1; D is ambiguous. V lost 1 base, J lost 2 bases, and 11 bases lay in between. This CDR3 contains 15 residues. In germline, CDR1 is SGHDN, CDR2 FVKESK. This CDR3 reads CASSQARRRNTEAFF. In DNA form, the CDR3 reads TGTGCCAGCAGCCAAGCGCGGCGGAGAAACACTGAAGCTTTCTTT.

Notes on this clone: This same CDR3 is encoded by further DNA sequences in the sample. The chain recombines TRBV7-2 with TRBJ2-7, with D hard to call. V dropped 1 base and J dropped 0 bases, with 7 bases sitting between them. The CDR3 length is 14 residues. CDR1 and CDR2 from the germline V gene are SGHTA and FQGNSA. As DNA, the CDR3 is TGTGCCAGCAGCTTAGTGAGTGGCTCCTACGAGCAGTACTTC. Its translation is CASSLVSGSYEQYF.

J is TRBJ1-2 and V is TRBV5-1; 8 bases map to TRBD1. The CDR3 runs to 14 residues. V lost 2 bases, J lost 4 bases, and 4 bases stayed unmatched. The V gene's germline CDR1 is SGHRS and CDR2 YFSETQ. The CDR3 DNA is TGCGCCAGCAGCTTCGGACAGGGAGGCTATGGCTACACCTTC. This gives the protein CASSFGQGGYGYTF.

The chain joins TRBV7-9 to TRBJ2-7, with D possibly TRBD1 on 6 matching bases. Per the germline V gene, CDR1 is SEHNR and CDR2 is FQNEAQ (reference sequence). V was shortened by 0 bases and J by 6 bases, with 9 bases between the two germline ends. CDR3 length equals 13 residues. CDR3 sequence: CASSLARGAEQYF. The CDR3 DNA sequence: TGTGCCAGCAGCTTAGCCAGGGGTGCCGAGCAGTACTTC.

This chain connects TRBV9 to TRBJ1-2, with D uncertain. The CDR3 is made up of 12 amino acids. The V gene's germline CDR1 is SGDLS and CDR2 YYNGEE. V gave up 4 bases and J gave up 10 bases, with 14 bases separating them. The CDR3 DNA reads TGTGCCAGCAGCCCAGCTGGAGGATACTACACCTTC. As protein: CASSPAGGYYTF.

The chain is built from TRBV30 and TRBJ1-2, with 7 nucleotides matching TRBD1. CDR3 length equals 11 residues. Germline loops: CDR1 GTSNPN, CDR2 SVGIG (reference sequence). V lost 2 bases and J lost 7; bases outside the gene matches: 1. DNA of the CDR3: TGTGCCTGGAGTCAGGGGGTTGGCTACACCTTC. This translates into CAWSQGVGYTF.

The V call is TRBV11-2, the J call TRBJ2-1, with TRBD2 as a possible D gene (6 bases). The CDR3 runs to 13 residues. V lost 1 base to trimming and J lost 7 bases, with 8 bases between them. The V gene's germline CDR1 is SGHAT and CDR2 FQNNGV. This CDR3 is CASSLGRGNEQFF. CDR3 coding DNA: TGTGCCAGCAGCTTAGGGAGGGGAAATGAGCAGTTCTTC.

The gene calls are TRBV9 and TRBJ2-2; TRBD2 aligns across 11 bases. The V segment lost 2 bases and the J segment 4 bases; nucleotides outside the gene matches: 10. Germline CDR1 is SGDLS and CDR2 is YYNGEE. The CDR3 is made up of 18 amino acids. CDR3 sequence (DNA): TGTGCCAGCAGCGTTTTACCGGGACTAGCGGACTCCACCGGGGAGCTGTTTTTT. It encodes CASSVLPGLADSTGELFF. Complete variable domain (other parts from reference TRBV9 and TRBJ2-2): DSGVTQTPKHLITATGQRVTLRCSPRSGDLSVYWYQQSLDQGLQFLIQYYNGEERAKGNILERFSAQQFPDLHSELNLSSLELGDSALYFCASSVLPGLADSTGELFFGEGSRLTVL.